The clone carrying this TCR beta chain was counted a few times. Its antigen is currently unknown. PCR involved 60 Vbeta and 13 Jbeta primers. Data came from immunoSEQ multiplex PCR; TCRdb stores just in-frame clones and leaves some out. In the table there are 110,000 to 150,000 clones, approximately 9% of which are singletons. The sample comes from a study of cytomegalovirus exposure and HLA in healthy donors. General study findings and limits: It was assumed in the presence/absence analyses that sequencing depth was roughly uniform across donors.

The source of this sequence is a male donor in good health and CMV-seronegative. Sequenced input: PBMCs.

The DNA for the CDR3 is TGCGCCAGCAGCTGGACGACAGGGGGCGAAAACGCCGCCTACGAGCAGTACTTC. Translation: CASSWTTGGENAAYEQYF. This chain joins TRBV5-1 and TRBJ2-7, with 10 bases identical to TRBD1. The CDR3 is 18 amino acids. The germline gives CDR1 SGHRS, CDR2 YFSETQ. Germline trimming cut 3 bases from V and 2 bases from J; bases unmatched to any gene: 14.